This passage covers 12 T cell receptor beta chains from one sample sequenced in a study of shared clonotypes between healthy human individuals. The method was immunoSEQ multiplex PCR; TCRdb's version includes in-frame clones alone and lacks a portion of them. Among approximately 740,000 clones, about 74% were seen once, and the ten largest hold 1.5% to 2%. What was sequenced was memory CD4+ T cells sorted from blood. The subset: CD45RA-negative fraction. These receptors all stem from a woman aged 25 to 39 in good health.

The chain joins TRBV7-9 to TRBJ1-5; D is possibly TRBD1 (5 bases). This CDR3 has 15 residues. The V gene lost 1 base and the J gene lost 8 bases, with 15 bases spanning the gap. CDR1 SEHNR and CDR2 FQNEAQ come from the germline V gene (reference sequence). CDR3 nucleotides: TGTGCCAGCAGCTTAGGATCGGGGCTTATGGAGCCCCAGCATTTT. Translated: CASSLGSGLMEPQHF.

This chain connects TRBV29-1 to TRBJ2-1; tentatively, D is TRBD2 (5 bases). Germline V gene lookup returns CDR1 SQVTM and CDR2 ANQGSEA. With 4 bases removed from V and 7 bases from J, the gap between germline ends came to 23 bases. CDR3 size: 16 residues. Written as DNA, the CDR3 is TGCAGCGTTGCCCCCCAAATCGGCCCGGGGTGGAATGAGCAGTTCTTC. This codes for CSVAPQIGPGWNEQFF.

The V and J genes are TRBV5-4 and TRBJ2-1; no firm D call. From germline, CDR1 is SGHNT and CDR2 YYREEE (reference sequence). Trimming pared 0 bases from V and 6 bases from J, leaving 10 bases between. The CDR3 sequence is 14 residues long. The CDR3 DNA reads TGTGCCAGCAGCTTGGCCGGCATCAGCAATGAGCAGTTCTTC. This translates into CASSLAGISNEQFF. Using reference TRBV5-4 and TRBJ2-1 for the parts outside the CDR3, the full variable domain is ETGVTQSPTHLIKTRGQQVTLRCSSQSGHNTVSWYQQALGQGPQFIFQYYREEENGRGNFPPRFSGLQFPNYSSELNVNALELDDSALYLCASSLAGISNEQFFGPGTRLTVL.

The chain uses TRBV7-2 and TRBJ2-5; D possibly corresponds to TRBD2 (6 bases). The germline gives CDR1 SGHTA, CDR2 FQGNSA. CDR3 length equals 16 residues. V lost 1 base to trimming and J lost 4 bases, with 16 bases between them. The CDR3 loop is CASSLGLREPRETQYF. The CDR3 DNA follows: TGTGCCAGCAGCTTAGGATTACGGGAGCCCCGAGAGACCCAGTACTTC. The variable domain in full, completed from reference TRBV7-2 and TRBJ2-5, reads GAGVSQSPSNKVTEKGKDVELRCDPISGHTALYWYRQSLGQGLEFLIYFQGNSAPDKSGLPSDRFSAERTGGSVSTLTIQRTQQEDSAVYLCASSLGLREPRETQYFGPGTRLLVL.

The chain recombines TRBV7-3 with TRBJ2-1; 12 bases are a match to TRBD2. This CDR3 region has 17 residues. Germline V gives CDR1 SGHTA, CDR2 FQGTGA. V lost 2 bases, J lost 9 bases, and 11 bases stayed unmatched. CDR3 coding DNA: TGTGCCAGCAGCTTAGTAGGCGGGGCTAGCGGGAGGGGTGAGCAGTTCTTC. It yields the protein CASSLVGGASGRGEQFF.

V gene TRBV28 combines with J gene TRBJ1-2; no firm D call. Per the germline V gene, CDR1 is MDHEN and CDR2 is SYDVKM. CDR3 length equals 11 residues. V was shortened by 8 bases and J by 5 bases, with 9 bases between the two germline ends. CDR3 residues: CASATLYGYTF. Here the CDR3 DNA reads TGTGCCAGCGCCACGCTTTATGGCTACACCTTC.

The genes are TRBV5-1 and TRBJ2-3; TRBD2 aligns across 8 bases. Germline CDR1 SGHRS, CDR2 YFSETQ. The J segment lost 4 bases and the V segment lost 0 bases, leaving 10 bases of the junction unmatched. CDR3 size: 17 residues. The DNA of the CDR3 is TGCGCCAGCAGCTTGGGGATCGGGGGAGCGGGAGCAGATACGCAGTATTTT. Its protein product is CASSLGIGGAGADTQYF.

This clone was seen a single time. J is TRBJ2-7 and V is TRBV18; TRBD1 agrees at 9 bases. The V segment lost 5 bases and the J segment 4 bases; nucleotides outside the gene matches: 9. Germline-derived CDR1 and CDR2 are KGHSH and LQKENI. This CDR3 region has 15 residues. In DNA form, the CDR3 reads TGTGCCAGCTCATCTTATACAGGGGGCGAGTACGAGCAGTACTTC. Translation: CASSSYTGGEYEQYF.

As concerns this clone: Other DNA sequences from this sample encode an identical CDR3 as well. The chain couples TRBV4-1 to TRBJ1-2, with D tentatively TRBD1 (5 bases). Per the germline V gene, CDR1 is MGHRA and CDR2 is YSYEKL. Between the trimmed V and J ends, which lost 3 bases and 2 bases, there was a span of 13 bases. CDR3 length: 15 residues. The CDR3 sequence: CASSQVGQGNYGYTF. The CDR3, as DNA: TGCGCCAGCAGCCAGGTTGGACAAGGGAACTATGGCTACACCTTC.

The V call is TRBV5-1, the J call TRBJ2-7; D gene uncertain. V was clipped by 0 bases and J by 2 bases, with 6 bases between them. The germline gives CDR1 SGHRS, CDR2 YFSETQ. The length of the CDR3 is 13 residues. CDR3 protein: CASSLVAAYEQYF. CDR3 in DNA: TGCGCCAGCAGCTTGGTGGCGGCCTACGAGCAGTACTTC.

This clone was observed a handful of times. The genes are TRBV7-9 and TRBJ2-3, with 10 nucleotides matching TRBD2. CDR1 SEHNR and CDR2 FQNEAQ come from the germline V gene (reference sequence). The CDR3 runs 15 residues. The V and J ends lost 10 bases and 3 bases, in that order; junction bases with no gene match: 10. The CDR3 is CANTAGTSDTDTQYF. DNA of the CDR3: TGTGCCAACACGGCCGGGACTAGCGATACAGATACGCAGTATTTT.

The gene calls are TRBV4-2 and TRBJ2-1; TRBD2 matches at 13 bases. The V gene's germline CDR1 is LGHNA and CDR2 YNFKEQ. This CDR3 contains 16 residues. The J segment lost 8 bases and the V segment lost 2 bases, leaving 6 bases of the junction unmatched. CDR3 sequence reads: CASSQSLAGGRDEQFF. Written as DNA, the CDR3 is TGTGCCAGCAGCCAATCACTAGCGGGAGGGCGGGATGAGCAGTTCTTC.